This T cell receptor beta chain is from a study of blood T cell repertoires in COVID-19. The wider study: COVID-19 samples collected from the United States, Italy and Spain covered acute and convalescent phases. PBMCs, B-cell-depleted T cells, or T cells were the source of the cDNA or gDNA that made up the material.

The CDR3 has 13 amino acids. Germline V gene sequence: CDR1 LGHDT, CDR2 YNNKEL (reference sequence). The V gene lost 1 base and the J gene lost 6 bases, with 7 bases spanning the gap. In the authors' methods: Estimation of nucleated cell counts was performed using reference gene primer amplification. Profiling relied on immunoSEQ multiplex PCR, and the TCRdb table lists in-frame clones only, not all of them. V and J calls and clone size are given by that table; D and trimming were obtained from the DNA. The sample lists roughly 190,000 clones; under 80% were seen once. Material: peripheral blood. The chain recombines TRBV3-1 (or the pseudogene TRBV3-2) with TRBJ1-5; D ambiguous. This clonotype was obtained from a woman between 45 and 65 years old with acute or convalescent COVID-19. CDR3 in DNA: TGTGCCAGCAGCCAAGGTAGGAGTCAGCCCCAGCATTTT. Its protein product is CASSQGRSQPQHF.